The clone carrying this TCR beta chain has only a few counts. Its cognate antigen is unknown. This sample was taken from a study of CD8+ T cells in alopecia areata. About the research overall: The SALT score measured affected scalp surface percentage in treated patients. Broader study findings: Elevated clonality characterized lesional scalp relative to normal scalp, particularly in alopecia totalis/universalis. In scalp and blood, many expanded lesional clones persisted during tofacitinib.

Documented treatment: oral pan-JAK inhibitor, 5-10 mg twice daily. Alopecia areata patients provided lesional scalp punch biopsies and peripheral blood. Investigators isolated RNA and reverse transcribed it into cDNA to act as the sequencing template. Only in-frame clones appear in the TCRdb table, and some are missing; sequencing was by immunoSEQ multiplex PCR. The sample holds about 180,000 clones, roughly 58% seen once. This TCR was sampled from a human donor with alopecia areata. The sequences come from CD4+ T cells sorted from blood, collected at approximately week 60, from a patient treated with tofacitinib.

CDR3 sequence reads: CASSAHRGTGGDEQYF. The CDR3 nucleotides are TGTGCCAGCAGTGCCCATCGGGGGACAGGGGGCGACGAGCAGTACTTC. This chain links TRBV25-1 with TRBJ2-7, with TRBD1 matching 12 bases. Germline CDR1 MGHDK, CDR2 SYGVNS. V was clipped by 4 bases and J by 5 bases; unmatched bases: 9. The CDR3 sequence is 16 residues long.